The 14 T cell receptor beta chains listed next were all sequenced from one sample in a study of a mutant IDH1 vaccine in newly diagnosed glioma. Time point described: week 23, last vaccination. Vaccination comprised doses that each held 300 ug of mutant IDH1 20-mer peptide, plus topical imiquimod. Their antigen targets remain unknown. Using immunoSEQ multiplex PCR, the repertoire was profiled, and TCRdb retains in-frame clones only, with some absent. The table records tens of thousands of clones, 75% to 90% of them present only once. The input for sequencing was PBMCs, taken from a glioma patient whose treatment included an IDH1 peptide vaccine. The source is a woman aged 45-60 years with glioma.

The chain joins TRBV10-1 to TRBJ2-1, with 9 bases aligning to TRBD1. J was trimmed by 14 bases and V by 4 bases; bases with no gene match: 6. The CDR3 loop spans 12 amino acids. Germline lookup yields CDR1 WNHNN and CDR2 SYGVQD (reference sequence). The CDR3 nucleotides read TGCGCCAGCAGTGGGACAGGGGATGAAAAGTTCTTC. Protein: CASSGTGDEKFF.

The V gene is TRBV29-1, the J gene TRBJ2-3; TRBD1 aligns across 8 bases. This CDR3 is built from 14 residues. The germline V gene encodes CDR1 SQVTM and CDR2 ANQGSEA. Trimming at V came to 4 bases and at J to 2 bases, leaving 5 bases not matched to a gene. CDR3 region: CSVGQGPITDTQYF. For the CDR3, the DNA is TGCAGCGTTGGACAGGGGCCCATCACAGATACGCAGTATTTT.

This rearrangement joins TRBV18 to TRBJ2-3; D is ambiguous. The CDR3 sequence is 14 residues long. Germline V gene data show CDR1 as KGHSH and CDR2 as LQKENI. Trimming stripped 0 bases from V and 6 bases from J, with 10 bases between. CDR3 DNA sequence: TGTGCCAGCTCACCACCATCAGTAGGTGATACGCAGTATTTT. It is translated as CASSPPSVGDTQYF. Combining the CDR3 with reference TRBV18 and TRBJ2-3 gives the whole variable domain NAGVMQNPRHLVRRRGQEARLRCSPMKGHSHVYWYRQLPEEGLKFMVYLQKENIIDESGMPKERFSAEFPKEGPSILRIQQVVRGDSAAYFCASSPPSVGDTQYFGPGTRLTVL.

This clone was observed a few times. The V call is TRBV20-1, the J call TRBJ2-7; D gene unclear. The V gene's germline CDR1 is DFQATT and CDR2 SNEGSKA (reference sequence). The length of the CDR3 is 11 residues. V gave up 3 bases and J gave up 3 bases, with 6 bases separating them. The CDR3 is CSASPIYEQYF. The CDR3 nucleotides read TGCAGTGCTAGCCCCATCTACGAGCAGTACTTC.

The chain is built from TRBV7-9 and TRBJ2-1, with a tentative D call TRBD1 (6 bases). Between the trimmed V and J ends, which lost 0 bases and 8 bases, there was a span of 8 bases. Germline CDR1 reads SEHNR; CDR2 reads FQNEAQ (reference sequence). This CDR3 region has 13 residues. The CDR3 DNA follows: TGTGCCAGCAGCTTAGCGTCAGGGGATGAGCAGTTCTTC. Encoded protein: CASSLASGDEQFF.

V gene TRBV6-5 combines with J gene TRBJ1-2, with TRBD1 as a possible D gene (5 bases). The length of the CDR3 is 13 residues. The V gene's germline CDR1 is MNHEY and CDR2 SVGAGI. The V end lost 5 bases, the J end lost 8 bases, and 15 bases lay between the germline ends. CDR3 bases: TGTGCCAGCAGTGAAGCGCCCCGGGGGGGCTACACCTTC. Amino acids: CASSEAPRGGYTF.

The V gene is TRBV27, the J gene TRBJ2-3; no clear D gene. This CDR3 spans 15 amino acids. V dropped 2 bases and J dropped 0 bases, with 9 bases sitting between them. Germline V gene lookup returns CDR1 MNHEY and CDR2 SMNVEV (reference sequence). The CDR3 loop reads CASSLKQNSTDTQYF. The CDR3, as DNA: TGTGCCAGCAGTTTAAAGCAGAATAGCACAGATACGCAGTATTTT.

This chain uses TRBV28 with TRBJ2-7; D gene unclear. CDR3 size: 13 residues. Trimming took off 5 bases at V and 2 bases at J, with 10 bases between the two ends. In germline, CDR1 is MDHEN, CDR2 SYDVKM. The CDR3 region has the DNA TGTGCCAGCAGTCAACCCCGAGCCTACGAGCAGTACTTC. Amino acid sequence: CASSQPRAYEQYF.

The chain recombines TRBV7-9 with TRBJ1-4; D possibly corresponds to TRBD1 (5 bases). The CDR3 totals 14 residues. CDR1 and CDR2 (germline): SEHNR, FQNEAQ (reference sequence). Trimming stripped 4 bases from V and 2 bases from J, with 8 bases between. This chain's CDR3 is CASSSTETNEKLFF. The CDR3 DNA reads as TGTGCCAGCAGCTCGACAGAGACTAATGAAAAACTGTTTTTT.

The chain uses TRBV28 and TRBJ1-1; possibly TRBD1 for D (5 bases). The CDR3 has 13 residues. The V gene's germline CDR1 is MDHEN and CDR2 SYDVKM. V shed 7 bases and J shed 7 bases, with 16 bases lying between them. The CDR3 DNA is TGTGCCAGCAACATCCGACGGGACGGTGAAGCTTTCTTT. Amino acids: CASNIRRDGEAFF.

The rearrangement uses TRBV7-8 and TRBJ1-1; D is unclear. Germline CDR1 and CDR2: SGHVS and FQNEAQ. The V end was cut by 4 bases, the J end by 1 base, with 7 bases between. This CDR3 is built from 13 residues. CDR3 amino acids: CASSSRWNTEAFF. CDR3 bases: TGTGCCAGCAGCTCGAGATGGAACACTGAAGCTTTCTTT.

The chain couples TRBV9 to TRBJ2-1; D is possibly TRBD2 (6 bases). Germline values: CDR1 SGDLS, CDR2 YYNGEE. The V gene lost 0 bases and the J gene lost 4 bases, with 11 bases spanning the gap. CDR3 length: 15 amino acids. DNA of the CDR3: TGTGCCAGCAGCGTAGGACGGAGGGGTTACAATGAGCAGTTCTTC. It yields the protein CASSVGRRGYNEQFF.

This clone has just a few counts. V gene TRBV7-9 combines with J gene TRBJ1-2; D uncertain. The CDR3 covers 16 residues. The germline CDR1 and CDR2 sequences are SEHNR and FQNEAQ (reference sequence). Trimming pared 5 bases from V and 2 bases from J, leaving 18 bases between. The DNA for the CDR3 is TGTGCCAGCAGCCCCGGGGAGAGGGTGGTGAACTATGGCTACACCTTC. The encoded protein is CASSPGERVVNYGYTF.

This clone was counted a few times. The chain couples TRBV27 to TRBJ1-3, with D perhaps matching TRBD1 (5 bases). The CDR3 is made up of 14 amino acids. The germline gives CDR1 MNHEY, CDR2 SMNVEV (reference sequence). The V end lost 3 bases, the J end lost 0 bases, and 6 bases lay between the germline ends. The CDR3 coding sequence is TGTGCCAGCAGTTTCGACAGCTCTGGAAACACCATATATTTT. Translation: CASSFDSSGNTIYF.